The rows below give T cell receptor beta chains drawn from one sample of a study of blood T cell repertoires in COVID-19. The data were produced by immunoSEQ multiplex PCR, yet TCRdb's version contains in-frame clones alone and is incomplete. The repertoire holds roughly 150,000 clones, with approximately 85% as singletons. Sequencing input: peripheral blood. These TCRs come from a woman of 80 years or more with acute or convalescent COVID-19. CDR3s include the opening cysteine and the closing phenylalanine or tryptophan. D genes are given only for firm matches. Clone size, where shown, is once, few, many, or a class for clones that have expanded.

size: .; D: .; J: TRBJ1-2; V: TRBV7-2; DNA: TGTGCCAGCAGCTTAACCCCCCGGGCAGGGAACTATGGCTACACCTTC; CDR3: CASSLTPRAGNYGYTF
size: .; D: TRBD2; J: TRBJ2-6; V: TRBV5-1; DNA: TGCGCCAGCAGCCTAGGACAGGGCAGGCTAGCGGGGGGCTCTGGGGCCAACGTCCTGACTTTC; CDR3: CASSLGQGRLAGGSGANVLTF
size: .; D: TRBD2; J: TRBJ2-5; V: TRBV27; DNA: TGTGCCAGCAGTTTATCTCCCGGACTAGCGGGAGTGTCATTGGAGACCCAGTACTTC; CDR3: CASSLSPGLAGVSLETQYF
size: few; D: .; J: TRBJ2-7; V: TRBV28; DNA: TGTGCCAGCAGTTTATTGGGGGCCAACTACGAGCAGTACTTC; CDR3: CASSLLGANYEQYF
size: .; D: TRBD1; J: TRBJ2-1; V: TRBV24-1; DNA: TGTGCCACCAGTGATCCCACAGGGGGCGCCTACAATGAGCAGTTCTTC; CDR3: CATSDPTGGAYNEQFF
size: .; D: TRBD2; J: TRBJ2-1; V: TRBV4-2; DNA: TGTGCCAGCAGCACCCTACGGGGGAGGGTAGGTGAGCAGTTCTTC; CDR3: CASSTLRGRVGEQFF
size: .; D: TRBD1; J: TRBJ2-7; V: TRBV6-6; DNA: TGTGCCAGCGCAGAAAGGGGGCGCTCCTACGAGCAGTACTTC; CDR3: CASAERGRSYEQYF
size: .; D: .; J: TRBJ1-2; V: TRBV7-9; DNA: TGTGCCAGCAGCTTAGGAACGGGGAACTATGGCTACACCTTC; CDR3: CASSLGTGNYGYTF
size: once; D: TRBD2; J: TRBJ2-1; V: TRBV5-8; DNA: TGTGCCAGCTTCCGGCGGGAGGATGTCAATGAGCAGTTCTTC; CDR3: CASFRREDVNEQFF
size: .; D: TRBD1; J: TRBJ1-2; V: TRBV3-1/TRBV3-2; DNA: TGTGCCAGCAGCCCGACAGGGACAGGTTTCTCGCTAGTCTATGGCTACACCTTC; CDR3: CASSPTGTGFSLVYGYTF
size: .; D: .; J: TRBJ1-6; V: TRBV11-2; DNA: TGTGCCAGCAGCTCCTCAGGAGGATCACCCCTCCACTTT; CDR3: CASSSSGGSPLHF
size: .; D: TRBD1; J: TRBJ2-7; V: TRBV19; DNA: TGTGCCAGTAGAAGGGGACAGGGTCTGCCCTACGAGCAGTACTTC; CDR3: CASRRGQGLPYEQYF
size: .; D: TRBD2; J: TRBJ2-3; V: TRBV5-1; DNA: TGCGCCAGCAGCCAGCGGGGATACACAGATACGCAGTATTTT; CDR3: CASSQRGYTDTQYF
size: .; D: .; J: TRBJ1-2; V: TRBV5-4; DNA: TGTGCCAGCAGCCCCTGGACGGGGAACTATGGCTACACCTTC; CDR3: CASSPWTGNYGYTF
size: .; D: TRBD1; J: TRBJ2-5; V: TRBV28; DNA: TGTGCCAGCAGTTTCCCCGGGACAGGGGGGGGAGAGACCCAGTACTTC; CDR3: CASSFPGTGGGETQYF